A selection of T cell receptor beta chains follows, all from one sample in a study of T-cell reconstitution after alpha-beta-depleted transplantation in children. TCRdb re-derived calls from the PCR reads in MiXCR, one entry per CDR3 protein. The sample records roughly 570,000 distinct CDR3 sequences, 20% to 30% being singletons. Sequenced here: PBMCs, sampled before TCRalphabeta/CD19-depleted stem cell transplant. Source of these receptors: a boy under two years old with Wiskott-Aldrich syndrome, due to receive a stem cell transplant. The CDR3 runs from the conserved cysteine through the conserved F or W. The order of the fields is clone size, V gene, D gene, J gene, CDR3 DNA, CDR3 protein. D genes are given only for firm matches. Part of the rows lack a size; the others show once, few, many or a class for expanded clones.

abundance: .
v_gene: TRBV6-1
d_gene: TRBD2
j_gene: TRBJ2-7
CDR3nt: TGTGCCAGCAGAATGGGACTAGCGGCCTTCTACGAGCAGTACTTC
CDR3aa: CASRMGLAAFYEQYF

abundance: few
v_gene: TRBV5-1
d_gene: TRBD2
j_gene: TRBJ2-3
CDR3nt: TGCGCCAGCAGCTTGGGACCCGGGACTAGCGGCACAGATACGCAGTATTTT
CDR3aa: CASSLGPGTSGTDTQYF

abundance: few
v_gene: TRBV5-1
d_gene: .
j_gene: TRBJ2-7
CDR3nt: TGCGCCAGCAGCTTTTCGGACAACCCGGGAGAGCAGTACTTC
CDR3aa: CASSFSDNPGEQYF

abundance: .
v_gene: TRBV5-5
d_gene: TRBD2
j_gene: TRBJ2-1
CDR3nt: TGTGCCAGCAGCCCAGCGGGAGCTGAGCAGTTCTTC
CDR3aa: CASSPAGAEQFF

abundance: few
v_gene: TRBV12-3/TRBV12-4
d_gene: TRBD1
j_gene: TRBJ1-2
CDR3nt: TGTGCCAGCAGTTTGGTCGACAGGGACGGTGGCTACACCTTC
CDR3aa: CASSLVDRDGGYTF

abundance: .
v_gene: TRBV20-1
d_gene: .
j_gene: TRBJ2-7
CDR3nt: TGCAGTGCTAGATATGGCGGCAGATCCTACGAGCAGTACTTC
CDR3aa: CSARYGGRSYEQYF

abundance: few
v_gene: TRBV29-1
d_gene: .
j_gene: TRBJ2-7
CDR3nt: TGCAGCGTTGGTGGGTCGGGCTCCTACGAGCAGTACTTC
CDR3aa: CSVGGSGSYEQYF

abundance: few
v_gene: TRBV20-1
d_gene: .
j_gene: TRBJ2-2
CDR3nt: TGCAGTGCTAAGAGGGGGATCCTCGGCGGGGAGCTGTTTTTT
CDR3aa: CSAKRGILGGELFF

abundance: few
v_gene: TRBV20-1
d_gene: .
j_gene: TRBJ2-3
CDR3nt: TGCAGTGCTAGGATCTCAGGGGGCACAGATACGCAGTATTTT
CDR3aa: CSARISGGTDTQYF

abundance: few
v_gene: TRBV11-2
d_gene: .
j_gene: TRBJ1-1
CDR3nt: TGTGCCAGCAGCTTAGAAGCGTTGAGGGGGGATTGGAACACTGAAGCTTTCTTT
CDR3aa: CASSLEALRGDWNTEAFF

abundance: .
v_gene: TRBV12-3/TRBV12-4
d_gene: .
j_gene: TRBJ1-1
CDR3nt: TGTGCCAGCAGTTTAGTTATGGCTGAAGCTTTCTTT
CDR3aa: CASSLVMAEAFF

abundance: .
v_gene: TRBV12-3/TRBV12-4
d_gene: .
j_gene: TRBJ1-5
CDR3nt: TGTGCCAGCTCACGGGATTATAGCAATCAGCCCCAGCATTTT
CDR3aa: CASSRDYSNQPQHF

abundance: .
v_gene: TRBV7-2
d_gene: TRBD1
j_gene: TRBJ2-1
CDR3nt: TGTGCCAGCAGCTTCGGGACAGGGCTTTACAATGAGCAGTTCTTC
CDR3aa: CASSFGTGLYNEQFF

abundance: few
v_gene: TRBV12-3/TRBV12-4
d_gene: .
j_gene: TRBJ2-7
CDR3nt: TGTGCCAGCAGTTTGGAGGGCCTCCTCTCCTACGAGCAGTACTTC
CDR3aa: CASSLEGLLSYEQYF

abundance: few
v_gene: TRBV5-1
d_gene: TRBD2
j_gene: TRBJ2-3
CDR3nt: TGCGCCAGCAGCCCTCTACTAGCGGGAGGTTGGACAGATACGCAGTATTTT
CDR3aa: CASSPLLAGGWTDTQYF

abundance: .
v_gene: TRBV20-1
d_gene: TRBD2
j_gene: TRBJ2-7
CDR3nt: TGCAGTGCTAGACCCCTGAGGGTGGCGGGAGCCTCCTACGAGCAGTACTTC
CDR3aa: CSARPLRVAGASYEQYF

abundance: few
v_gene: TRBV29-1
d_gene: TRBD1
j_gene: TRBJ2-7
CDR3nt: TGCAGCGTCGCGGACAGGGGGCCCTACGAGCAGTACTTC
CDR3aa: CSVADRGPYEQYF

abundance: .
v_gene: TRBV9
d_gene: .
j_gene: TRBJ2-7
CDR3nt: TGTGCCAGCAGCCCCAGACTAGTCCTCGCCGAGCAGTACTTC
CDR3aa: CASSPRLVLAEQYF

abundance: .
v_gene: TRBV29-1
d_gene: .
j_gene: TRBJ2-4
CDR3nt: TGCAGCGTTGAAATGGCTGTAGCCAAAAACATTCAGTACTTC
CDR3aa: CSVEMAVAKNIQYF

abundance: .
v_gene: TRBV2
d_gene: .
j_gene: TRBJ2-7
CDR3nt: TGTGCCAGCAGTGTTGAGGGTAGCTCCTACGAGCAGTACTTC
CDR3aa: CASSVEGSSYEQYF

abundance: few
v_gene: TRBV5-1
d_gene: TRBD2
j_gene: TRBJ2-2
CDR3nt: TGCGCCAGCAGCTCCCTGGCGGGAGTTAGCACCGGGGAGCTGTTTTTT
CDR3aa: CASSSLAGVSTGELFF

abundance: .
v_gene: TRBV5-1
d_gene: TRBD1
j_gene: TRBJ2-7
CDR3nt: TGCGCCAGCAGCGGGGGACAGTACGAGCAGTACTTC
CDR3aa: CASSGGQYEQYF

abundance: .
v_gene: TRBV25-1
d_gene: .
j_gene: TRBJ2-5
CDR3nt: TGTGCCAGTCGGTCCCTTCAAGAGACCCAGTACTTC
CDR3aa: CASRSLQETQYF

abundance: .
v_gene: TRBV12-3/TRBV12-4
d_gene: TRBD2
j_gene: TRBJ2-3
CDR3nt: TGTGCCAGCAGTTTCCTCCTAACGCGGGAGGGGCATACGCAGTATTTT
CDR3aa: CASSFLLTREGHTQYF